A single sample is the source of the 13 T cell receptor beta chains below, sequenced in a study of cytomegalovirus exposure and HLA in healthy donors. In the PCR, 60 Vbeta and 13 Jbeta primers were used. Using immunoSEQ multiplex PCR, the repertoire was profiled, and TCRdb retains in-frame clones only, with some absent. The sample yields about 83,000 clones, roughly 77% seen once. What was sequenced was PBMCs. These receptors originate from a man aged 60 to 75 in good health and CMV-seronegative.

V usage is TRBV5-6 and J usage is TRBJ2-5, with 13 bases that match TRBD2. CDR3 size: 16 residues. CDR1 is SGHDT, CDR2 YYEEEE, per germline. The V gene end was trimmed by 3 bases and the J gene end by 5 bases; junction bases not matched to a gene: 7. CDR3 coding DNA: TGTGCCAGCAGCTCCCCTACTAGCGGGGGGGAGGAGACCCAGTACTTC. Translation: CASSSPTSGGEETQYF.

The gene calls are TRBV7-2 and TRBJ2-5; 10 nucleotides match TRBD2. Germline trimming cut 2 bases from V and 9 bases from J; bases unmatched to any gene: 12. CDR1 is SGHTA and CDR2 is FQGNSA in the germline V gene. The CDR3 contains 16 residues. CDR3 protein: CASSLRVAGGVMPQYF. CDR3 bases: TGTGCCAGCAGCTTAAGGGTAGCGGGGGGCGTAATGCCCCAGTACTTC.

In this sample, this clone turned up a few times. The chain is built from TRBV30 and TRBJ1-1, with D possibly matching TRBD1 (5 bases). The CDR3 length is 14 residues. V shed 3 bases and J shed 0 bases, with 11 bases lying between them. Per the germline V gene, CDR1 is GTSNPN and CDR2 is SVGIG (reference sequence). CDR3 in amino acids: CAWRREDMNTEAFF. The CDR3 DNA sequence: TGTGCCTGGAGGCGAGAGGACATGAACACTGAAGCTTTCTTT.

J is TRBJ2-6 and V is TRBV14; no definite D call. The CDR3 totals 16 residues. Trimming cost V 0 bases and J 0 bases, with 6 bases left between them. The germline V gene has CDR1 SGHDN and CDR2 FVKESK. The CDR3 protein is CASSQDPLSGANVLTF. DNA of the CDR3: TGTGCCAGCAGCCAAGATCCACTCTCTGGGGCCAACGTCCTGACTTTC.

V usage is TRBV4-1 and J usage is TRBJ2-3, with 8 bases that match TRBD2. Per germline, CDR1 MGHRA and CDR2 YSYEKL. The junction had 4 bases not matched to a gene; V was cut back by 5 bases and J by 0 bases. The CDR3 is made up of 15 amino acids. The CDR3: CASSAGLGSTDTQYF. In nucleotides, the CDR3 is TGCGCCAGCAGCGCGGGACTAGGAAGCACAGATACGCAGTATTTT.

The chain recombines TRBV30 with TRBJ2-1; D uncertain. Between the trimmed V and J ends, which lost 3 bases and 3 bases, there was a span of 15 bases. CDR1 is GTSNPN, CDR2 SVGIG, per germline (reference sequence). There are 15 residues in the CDR3. DNA of the CDR3: TGTGCCTGGAGCGTAGGCCTGGCGGTCTACAATGAGCAGTTCTTC. This codes for CAWSVGLAVYNEQFF.

The chain employs TRBV10-3 and TRBJ1-6; 7 bases are shared with TRBD1. This CDR3 is built from 14 residues. Germline V CDR1 and CDR2: ENHRY, SYGVKD. The trim removed 8 bases at V and 5 bases at J, leaving 6 bases unmatched. CDR3 coding DNA: TGTGCCATCGGCTCAGACAGGGATAATTCACCCCTCCACTTT. This codes for CAIGSDRDNSPLHF.

This clone was detected a few times. The CDR3 spells CASSFLGEGTQYF. The CDR3 DNA sequence: TGTGCCAGCAGCTTTCTCGGGGAAGGTACGCAGTATTTT. This chain joins TRBV5-8 and TRBJ2-3; tentatively, D is TRBD2 (5 bases). The germline V and J ends were trimmed by 2 bases and 8 bases, with 12 bases remaining between them. This CDR3 is 13 amino acids long. Germline CDR1 reads SGHTS; CDR2 reads YDEGEE.

V and J are TRBV6-5 and TRBJ1-2; 8 nucleotides agree with TRBD1. Germline trimming cut 6 bases from V and 2 bases from J; bases unmatched to any gene: 8. CDR3 size: 15 residues. Germline-derived CDR1 and CDR2 are MNHEY and SVGAGI. CDR3 loop: CASSRTGGPNYGYTF. The CDR3 nucleotides read TGTGCCAGCAGCCGCACAGGGGGGCCAAACTATGGCTACACCTTC.

The chain links TRBV2 to TRBJ1-5; TRBD1 might be the D (6 bases). This CDR3 region has 14 residues. V lost 6 bases and J lost 1, with 10 bases in between. Germline CDR1 and CDR2: SNHLY and FYNNEI. The CDR3 sequence is CASSPTGSNQPQHF. CDR3 DNA: TGTGCCAGCAGCCCCACAGGGAGCAATCAGCCCCAGCATTTT.

This clone was counted between two and nine times. Its ends do not fully match the called genes, so a read error is possible. The J gene is TRBJ1-4, the V gene TRBV4-2, with a possible D match to TRBD1 (6 bases). In germline, CDR1 is LGHNA, CDR2 YNFKEQ. The CDR3 is made up of 17 amino acids. The CDR3 sequence: CASRQAPNRATNEKLFF. As DNA, the CDR3 is TGTGCCAGCAGACAAGCCCCCAACAGGGCAACTAATGAAAAACTGTTTTTT.

V gene TRBV7-2 combines with J gene TRBJ1-1; the match to TRBD1 covers 7 bases. CDR1 and CDR2 from the germline V gene are SGHTA and FQGNSA. This CDR3 region has 13 residues. The V gene end was trimmed by 3 bases and the J gene end by 5 bases; junction bases not matched to a gene: 3. The CDR3 reads CASSFRTGTEAFF. CDR3 DNA: TGTGCCAGCAGCTTCAGGACAGGAACTGAAGCTTTCTTT.

The sample holds a few counts of this clone. This sequence joins TRBV10-3 and TRBJ2-2; weak D call: TRBD1 (6 bases). The ends were cut back, 6 bases at V and 3 bases at J, with 11 bases in the middle. The CDR3 spans 14 residues. Germline CDR1 reads ENHRY; CDR2 reads SYGVKD. CDR3 coding DNA: TGTGCCATCAGGGCCGGGACACACACCGGGGAGCTGTTTTTT. It specifies CAIRAGTHTGELFF.